This TCR beta chain was identified during a study of T cells in Graves' hyperthyroidism and ophthalmopathy. In the study overall: Initial diagnosis, before any treatment, was when peripheral blood was collected.

The CDR3 length is 14 residues. Germline CDR1 reads SGHAT; CDR2 reads FQNNGV. Trimming removed 0 bases at V and 3 bases at J, with 8 bases between. The CDR3 regions of TCR beta were amplified from RNA transcripts. The HTBI primer set was used in a first-round RT-PCR of the TCR CDR3. MiXCR, applied by TCRdb to the multiplex PCR reads, yields one record per CDR3 protein. The repertoire holds roughly 710,000 distinct CDR3 sequences, with 35% as singletons. Material for sequencing was blood. The chain links TRBV11-2 to TRBJ1-1; D call uncertain. The receptor's source is a woman in her 40s with Graves' hyperthyroidism. In DNA, the CDR3 is TGTGCCAGCAGCTTAGATATAACTTACACTGAAGCTTTCTTT. The encoded protein is CASSLDITYTEAFF.